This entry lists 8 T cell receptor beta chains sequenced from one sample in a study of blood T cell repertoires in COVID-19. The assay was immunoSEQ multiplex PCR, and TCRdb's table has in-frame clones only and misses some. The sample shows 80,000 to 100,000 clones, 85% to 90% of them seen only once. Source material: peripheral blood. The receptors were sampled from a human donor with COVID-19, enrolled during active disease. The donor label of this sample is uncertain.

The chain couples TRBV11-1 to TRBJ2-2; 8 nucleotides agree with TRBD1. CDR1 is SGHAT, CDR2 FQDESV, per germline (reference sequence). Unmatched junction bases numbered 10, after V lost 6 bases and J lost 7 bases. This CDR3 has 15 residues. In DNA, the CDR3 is TGTGCCAGCAGTCCGAGGACAGGGACGGTCGGGGAGCTGTTTTTT. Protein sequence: CASSPRTGTVGELFF. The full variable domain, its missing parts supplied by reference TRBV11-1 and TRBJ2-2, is EAEVAQSPRYKITEKSQAVAFWCDPISGHATLYWYRQILGQGPELLVQFQDESVVDDSQLPKDRFSAERLKGVDSTLKIQPAELGDSAMYLCASSPRTGTVGELFFGEGSRLTVL.

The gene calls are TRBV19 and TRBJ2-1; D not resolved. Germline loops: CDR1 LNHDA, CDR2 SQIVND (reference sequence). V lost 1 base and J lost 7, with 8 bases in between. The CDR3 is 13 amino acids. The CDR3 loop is CASSIAPRNEQFF. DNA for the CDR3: TGTGCCAGTAGTATAGCCCCGAGGAATGAGCAGTTCTTC.

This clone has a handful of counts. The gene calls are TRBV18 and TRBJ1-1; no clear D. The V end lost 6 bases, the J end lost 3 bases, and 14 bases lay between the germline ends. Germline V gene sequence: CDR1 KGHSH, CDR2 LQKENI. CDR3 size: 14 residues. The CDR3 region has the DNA TGTGCCAGCTCCTCCTCGGGAGCCGACACTGAAGCTTTCTTT. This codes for CASSSSGADTEAFF.

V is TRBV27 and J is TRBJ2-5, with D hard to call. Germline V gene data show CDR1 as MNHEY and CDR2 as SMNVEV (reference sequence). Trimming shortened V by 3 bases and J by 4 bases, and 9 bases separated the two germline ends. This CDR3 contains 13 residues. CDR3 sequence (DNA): TGTGCCAGCAGTTTCTTTTCCGGAGAGACCCAGTACTTC. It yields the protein CASSFFSGETQYF.

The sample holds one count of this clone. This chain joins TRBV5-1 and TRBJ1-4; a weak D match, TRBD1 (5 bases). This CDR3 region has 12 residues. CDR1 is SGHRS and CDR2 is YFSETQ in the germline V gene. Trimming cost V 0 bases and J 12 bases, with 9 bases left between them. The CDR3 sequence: CASSLAGGELFF. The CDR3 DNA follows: TGCGCCAGCAGCTTGGCGGGAGGGGAACTGTTTTTT.

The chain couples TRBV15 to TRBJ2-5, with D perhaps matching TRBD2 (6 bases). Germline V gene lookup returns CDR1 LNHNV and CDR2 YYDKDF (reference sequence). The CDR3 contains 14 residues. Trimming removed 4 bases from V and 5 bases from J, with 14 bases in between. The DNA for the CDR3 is TGTGCCACCAGCAAGGGCGGGAACACGGAGACCCAGTACTTC. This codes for CATSKGGNTETQYF.

The CDR3 region is CASTKIEGGEKLFF. The CDR3 DNA sequence: TGTGCCAGCACGAAGATTGAGGGAGGCGAAAAACTGTTTTTT. This chain uses TRBV6-5 with TRBJ1-4; D remains ambiguous. V lost 7 bases and J lost 8, with 17 bases in between. From germline, CDR1 is MNHEY and CDR2 SVGAGI. The CDR3 covers 14 residues.

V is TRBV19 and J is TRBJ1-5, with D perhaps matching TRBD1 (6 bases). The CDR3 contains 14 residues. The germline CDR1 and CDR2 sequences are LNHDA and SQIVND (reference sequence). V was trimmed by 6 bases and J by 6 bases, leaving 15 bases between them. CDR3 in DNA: TGTGCCAGTAGGGGGCTGGGGGCTACTCAGCCCCAGCATTTT. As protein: CASRGLGATQPQHF.